The TCR beta chain under discussion was sequenced for a study of blood T cell repertoires in COVID-19. For the study at large: T cells, B-cell-depleted T cells, or PBMCs provided the cDNA or gDNA that served as material.

This clone was detected once. Germline CDR1 is PRHDT and CDR2 is FYEKMQ (reference sequence). J lost 2 bases, V lost 5 bases, and 6 bases had no gene match. CDR3 length equals 15 residues. Using immunoSEQ multiplex PCR, the repertoire was profiled, and TCRdb retains in-frame clones only, with some absent. Of about 260,000 clones listed, 75% to 90% are singletons. The V gene is TRBV13, the J gene TRBJ1-3, with 7 nucleotides matching TRBD1. The source is a man between 60 and 70 years old who had recovered from COVID-19. Specimen: peripheral blood. The CDR3 sequence: CASSANRGTGNTIYF. The CDR3 DNA reads TGTGCCAGCAGCGCAAACAGGGGAACTGGAAACACCATATATTTT.